This passage covers 29 T cell receptor beta chains from one sample sequenced in a study of blood T cell repertoires in COVID-19. Sequencing used immunoSEQ multiplex PCR; TCRdb keeps in-frame clones, though not all of them. The table includes approximately 110,000 clones, approximately 84% detected once. Sequenced input: peripheral blood. Source of these receptors: a man in his forties or fifties with acute or convalescent COVID-19.

Turning to this clone: One end of the junction fails to match germline, which may point to a read error. V and J are TRBV28 and TRBJ2-2, with 8 bases identical to TRBD2. This CDR3 is 15 amino acids long. Germline V lookup: CDR1 MDHEN, CDR2 SYDVKM. The CDR3: CASTLAGSNTGELFF. DNA of the CDR3: TGTGCCAGCACTTTAGCGGGATCGAACACCGGGGAGCTGTTTTTT.

V usage is TRBV4-2 and J usage is TRBJ1-4, with D unresolved. V was shortened by 0 bases and J by 8 bases, with 10 bases between the two germline ends. The germline CDR1 and CDR2 sequences are LGHNA and YNFKEQ. The CDR3 covers 14 residues. Written as DNA, the CDR3 is TGTGCCAGCAGCCAAGATTCGGGAGGGGAAAAACTGTTTTTT. Amino acids: CASSQDSGGEKLFF.

This clone was detected a few times. The chain carries TRBV28 and TRBJ1-3; D not certain. V lost 6 bases, J lost 5 bases, and 17 bases lay in between. The CDR3 loop spans 15 amino acids. Germline CDR1 is MDHEN and CDR2 is SYDVKM. The CDR3 region has the DNA TGTGCCAGCAGCGAAGTCGGGTCAAGGCGAAACACCATATATTTT. Amino acid sequence: CASSEVGSRRNTIYF.

The rearrangement links TRBV28 to TRBJ1-5; no clear D. The CDR3 extends over 16 amino acids. V was shortened by 1 base and J by 1 base, with 11 bases between the two germline ends. In germline, CDR1 is MDHEN, CDR2 SYDVKM. This CDR3 is CASSLSVTPSNQPQHF. In nucleotides, the CDR3 is TGTGCCAGCAGTTTATCTGTCACTCCAAGCAATCAGCCCCAGCATTTT.

This clone was found a few times. The rearrangement uses TRBV7-8 and TRBJ1-5; 10 nucleotides agree with TRBD1. V gave up 4 bases and J gave up 2 bases; unmatched junction bases: 5. CDR3 length: 16 residues. Germline assignment: CDR1 SGHVS and CDR2 FQNEAQ. CDR3 in amino acids: CASSSTGTGGNQPQHF. The CDR3 DNA is TGTGCCAGCAGCTCGACGGGGACAGGGGGCAATCAGCCCCAGCATTTT.

The J gene is TRBJ1-2, the V gene TRBV24-1, with D tentatively TRBD1 (6 bases). Trimming stripped 7 bases from V and 4 bases from J, with 12 bases between. Germline-derived CDR1 and CDR2 are KGHDR and SFDVKD. This CDR3 has 13 residues. This CDR3 is CATSQGGGYGYTF. CDR3 DNA: TGTGCCACCAGCCAAGGGGGGGGCTATGGCTACACCTTC.

This clone was seen only a few times. This chain connects TRBV4-1 to TRBJ1-5, with no clear D. Trimming shortened V by 0 bases and J by 12 bases, and 12 bases separated the two germline ends. The CDR3 spans 13 residues. Germline V gene data show CDR1 as MGHRA and CDR2 as YSYEKL. CDR3 amino acids: CASSQDLMAGQHF. The CDR3 coding sequence is TGCGCCAGCAGCCAAGATCTAATGGCGGGCCAGCATTTT.

The chain couples TRBV5-8 to TRBJ2-1; 7 bases match TRBD2. Trimming cost V 4 bases and J 9 bases; bases outside gene matches: 10. From germline, CDR1 is SGHTS and CDR2 YDEGEE. The CDR3 consists of 14 residues. This CDR3 reads CASSPGLDIVEQFF. The DNA of the CDR3 is TGTGCCAGCAGCCCCGGACTAGACATCGTTGAGCAGTTCTTC.

The rearrangement joins TRBV6-5 to TRBJ1-5; maybe TRBD1 (5 bases). CDR1 and CDR2 (germline): MNHEY, SVGAGI. CDR3 length equals 13 residues. V dropped 6 bases and J dropped 7 bases, with 13 bases sitting between them. The CDR3 reads CASRTTGVQPQHF. The CDR3 bases are TGTGCCAGCAGGACAACAGGCGTCCAGCCCCAGCATTTT.

The genes are TRBV3-1 (or the pseudogene TRBV3-2) and TRBJ1-5, with D maybe TRBD1 (6 bases). Germline V gives CDR1 LGHDT, CDR2 YNNKEL (reference sequence). The CDR3 contains 13 residues. The V and J ends lost 4 bases and 5 bases respectively, with 9 bases between them. CDR3 sequence (DNA): TGTGCCAGCAGCCGGGAGGGGGATCAGCCCCAGCATTTT. Its translation is CASSREGDQPQHF.

This chain uses TRBV11-2 with TRBJ1-6; weak D call: TRBD1 (6 bases). Per the germline V gene, CDR1 is SGHAT and CDR2 is FQNNGV. V was shortened by 0 bases and J by 13 bases, with 13 bases between the two germline ends. The CDR3 consists of 14 residues. CDR3 bases: TGTGCCAGCAGCTTAGAACAGGGAACTTCTCCCCTCCACTTT. Encoded protein: CASSLEQGTSPLHF. Variable domain in full (rest from reference TRBV11-2 and TRBJ1-6): EAGVAQSPRYKIIEKRQSVAFWCNPISGHATLYWYQQILGQGPKLLIQFQNNGVVDDSQLPKDRFSAERLKGVDSTLKIQPAKLEDSAVYLCASSLEQGTSPLHFGNGTRLTVT.

V is TRBV6-1 and J is TRBJ1-6; perhaps TRBD1 as D (5 bases). Between the trimmed V and J ends, which lost 3 bases and 8 bases, there was a span of 11 bases. This CDR3 comprises 14 residues. Per the germline V gene, CDR1 is MNHNS and CDR2 is SASEGT. Written as DNA, the CDR3 is TGTGCCAGCAGTGATTGGGGCGGTGATTCACCCCTCCACTTT. Its protein is CASSDWGGDSPLHF.

With respect to this clone: The same CDR3 can be traced to other DNA sequences in this sample. The CDR3 loop is CASSLTRNTEAFF. CDR3 sequence (DNA): TGTGCCAGCAGCTTAACGAGGAACACTGAAGCTTTCTTT. The genes are TRBV7-3 and TRBJ1-1; D not certain. Trimming took off 0 bases at V and 1 base at J, with 3 bases between the two ends. Germline lookup yields CDR1 SGHTA and CDR2 FQGTGA. This CDR3 is 13 amino acids long.

The chain is built from TRBV7-3 and TRBJ2-1; D ambiguous. The CDR3 covers 16 residues. Germline loops: CDR1 SGHTA, CDR2 FQGTGA. Trimming took 1 base from V and 5 from J, leaving 15 bases between them. The CDR3 here is CASSLIWASKNNEQFF. The CDR3 nucleotides read TGTGCCAGCAGCTTAATTTGGGCATCCAAGAACAATGAGCAGTTCTTC.

The rearrangement joins TRBV28 to TRBJ1-2, with D perhaps TRBD1 (5 bases). Trimming cost V 4 bases and J 7 bases, with 19 bases left between them. This CDR3 has 15 amino acids. Germline V gene sequence: CDR1 MDHEN, CDR2 SYDVKM. CDR3 coding DNA: TGTGCCAGCAGTTCCGGGGGAGGGGATTCCGTTGGCTACACCTTC. This translates into CASSSGGGDSVGYTF.

The V and J genes are TRBV7-2 and TRBJ2-7, with 8 nucleotides matching TRBD2. V lost 3 bases to trimming and J lost 2 bases; unmatched junction nucleotides: 3. This CDR3 has 14 residues. Per the germline V gene, CDR1 is SGHTA and CDR2 is FQGNSA. CDR3 region: CASSFTGGPYEQYF. Written as DNA, the CDR3 is TGTGCCAGCAGCTTCACGGGAGGGCCCTACGAGCAGTACTTC. The full variable domain, with the rest looked up from reference TRBV7-2 and TRBJ2-7, is GAGVSQSPSNKVTEKGKDVELRCDPISGHTALYWYRQSLGQGLEFLIYFQGNSAPDKSGLPSDRFSAERTGGSVSTLTIQRTQQEDSAVYLCASSFTGGPYEQYFGPGTRLTVT.

The chain uses TRBV2 and TRBJ1-2; tentative D call: TRBD1 (6 bases). V was pared by 7 bases and J by 1 base, with 13 bases between. From germline, CDR1 is SNHLY and CDR2 FYNNEI. This CDR3 is built from 14 residues. CDR3 nucleotide sequence: TGTGCCAGCAACCCCCAGGGGCTTAACTATGGCTACACCTTC. It codes for CASNPQGLNYGYTF.

The chain couples TRBV30 to TRBJ1-4; perhaps TRBD1 as D (6 bases). Germline assignment: CDR1 GTSNPN and CDR2 SVGIG (reference sequence). CDR3 length: 14 amino acids. Trimming left V 0 bases short and J 7 bases short, with 12 bases between. In DNA, the CDR3 is TGTGCCTGGAGTGTAGGGCAGGGGAGTGAAAAACTGTTTTTT. Its protein product is CAWSVGQGSEKLFF. The whole variable domain, remainder taken from reference TRBV30 and TRBJ1-4, is SQTIHQWPATLVQPVGSPLSLECTVEGTSNPNLYWYRQAAGRGLQLLFYSVGIGQISSEVPQNLSASRPQDRQFILSSKKLLLSDSGFYLCAWSVGQGSEKLFFGSGTQLSVL.

This chain joins TRBV14 and TRBJ1-2, with a possible D match to TRBD1 (6 bases). V was shortened by 4 bases and J by 5 bases, with 11 bases between the two germline ends. In germline, CDR1 is SGHDN, CDR2 FVKESK. This CDR3 has 13 residues. CDR3: CASSPQDRYGYTF. The DNA of the CDR3 is TGTGCCAGCAGCCCGCAGGACAGATATGGCTACACCTTC.

The V call is TRBV12-2, the J call TRBJ2-5; TRBD2 is the table's D call and was not checked against the DNA. TRBV12-2 is a listed pseudogene. The CDR3 contains 17 residues. The CDR3: CASPQAHGGEGQETQYF. As DNA, the CDR3 is TGTGCAAGTCCCCAAGCCCACGGCGGGGAGGGCCAAGAGACCCAGTACTTC.

The chain couples TRBV7-8 to TRBJ2-2; possibly TRBD2 for D (5 bases). V lost 5 bases, J lost 2 bases, and 24 bases lay in between. Per germline, CDR1 SGHVS and CDR2 FQNEAQ. This CDR3 comprises 19 residues. CDR3 in amino acids: CASSPNRPGGPSNTGELFF. The CDR3 nucleotides read TGTGCCAGCAGCCCCAACCGGCCCGGCGGGCCGAGCAACACCGGGGAGCTGTTTTTT.

The J gene is TRBJ2-3, the V gene TRBV23-1; possible D gene TRBD2, 7 bases. TRBV23-1 is classed as an ORF, of uncertain function. Trimming removed 0 bases at V and 3 bases at J, with 19 bases between. The CDR3 runs to 18 residues. This CDR3 reads CASSQSAGAPPGTDTQYF. The CDR3 region has the DNA TGCGCCAGCAGTCAATCCGCGGGGGCCCCACCTGGGACAGATACGCAGTATTTT.

The J gene is TRBJ2-3, the V gene TRBV7-2; D might be TRBD2 (6 bases). This CDR3 comprises 14 residues. Germline V gene sequence: CDR1 SGHTA, CDR2 FQGNSA. V was trimmed by 2 bases and J by 1 base, leaving 7 bases between them. The CDR3 DNA sequence: TGTGCCAGCAGCTTATCTAGCGGCACAGATACGCAGTATTTT. Translation: CASSLSSGTDTQYF.

Only one count was recorded for this clone. The chain combines TRBV28 with TRBJ1-5; D ambiguous. V was pared by 5 bases and J by 3 bases, with 8 bases between. CDR3 length equals 13 residues. Germline assignment: CDR1 MDHEN and CDR2 SYDVKM. CDR3 in amino acids: CASSRDNNQPQHF. DNA for the CDR3: TGTGCCAGCAGTAGAGACAACAATCAGCCCCAGCATTTT.

V and J are TRBV7-6 and TRBJ2-2, with D perhaps matching TRBD2 (5 bases). Trimming removed 5 bases from V and 6 bases from J, with 10 bases in between. Germline CDR1 SGHVS, CDR2 FNYEAQ. CDR3 length: 13 amino acids. The CDR3 reads CASSPMRAGELFF. CDR3 DNA: TGTGCCAGCAGCCCCATGAGGGCCGGGGAGCTGTTTTTT.

This clone has only one observation. This chain joins TRBV7-2 and TRBJ2-5; 10 bases agree with TRBD1. Germline V gene lookup returns CDR1 SGHTA and CDR2 FQGNSA. This CDR3 has 13 amino acids. Trimming at V came to 5 bases and at J to 4 bases, leaving 1 base not matched to a gene. The DNA of the CDR3 is TGTGCCAGCAGCCGGGACAGGGGAGAGACCCAGTACTTC. Translation: CASSRDRGETQYF.

The chain combines TRBV6-5 with TRBJ2-3; no definite D call. Germline V gene lookup returns CDR1 MNHEY and CDR2 SVGAGI. Trimming shortened V by 6 bases and J by 3 bases, and 7 bases separated the two germline ends. The CDR3 spans 12 residues. The CDR3 DNA follows: TGTGCCAGCAGGAGTCAAACAGATACGCAGTATTTT. Amino acid sequence: CASRSQTDTQYF.

The chain combines TRBV20-1 with TRBJ2-7; no definite D call. Germline V CDR1 and CDR2: DFQATT, SNEGSKA (reference sequence). The CDR3 runs 10 residues. CDR3 in DNA: TGCAGCTTCAGCTCCTACGAGCAGTACTTC. Encoded protein: CSFSSYEQYF.

The rearrangement uses TRBV6-9 and TRBJ1-3, with D perhaps TRBD1 (6 bases). In germline, CDR1 is MNHGY, CDR2 SVAAGI. This CDR3 contains 16 residues. V was pared by 5 bases and J by 0 bases, with 14 bases between. CDR3 in amino acids: CASSPKGVNSGNTIYF. The CDR3 coding sequence is TGTGCCAGCAGTCCAAAGGGGGTAAACTCTGGAAACACCATATATTTT.